These 23 T cell receptor beta chains were sequenced from one sample in a study of cytomegalovirus exposure and HLA in healthy donors. The PCR was carried out with 60 Vbeta primers and 13 Jbeta primers. The protocol was immunoSEQ multiplex PCR, while the TCRdb copy is restricted to in-frame clones and leaves out a portion. The repertoire holds about 120,000 clones, with roughly 77% as singletons. The sample consisted of PBMCs. These receptors all stem from a man between 18 and 35 years old in good health and CMV-seronegative.

The chain uses TRBV5-5 and TRBJ1-3; 8 bases fit TRBD1. The CDR3 length is 16 residues. Trimming took 0 bases from V and 3 from J; bases not matched to a gene: 5. The germline V gene has CDR1 SGHKS and CDR2 YYEKEE (reference sequence). The CDR3 spells CASSLGQGRFGNTIYF. As DNA, the CDR3 is TGTGCCAGCAGCTTGGGACAGGGGAGATTTGGAAACACCATATATTTT.

The CDR3 reads CASSMWTPSSYNEQFF. Here the CDR3 DNA reads TGTGCCAGTAGTATGTGGACACCGAGCTCCTACAATGAGCAGTTCTTC. The V call is TRBV19, the J call TRBJ2-1, with D perhaps TRBD1 (5 bases). With 3 bases removed from V and 0 bases from J, the gap between germline ends came to 12 bases. The CDR3 has 16 amino acids. Germline values: CDR1 LNHDA, CDR2 SQIVND (reference sequence). Full variable domain (rest looked up from reference TRBV19 and TRBJ2-1): DGGITQSPKYLFRKEGQNVTLSCEQNLNHDAMYWYRQDPGQGLRLIYYSQIVNDFQKGDIAEGYSVSREKKESFPLTVTSAQKNPTAFYLCASSMWTPSSYNEQFFGPGTRLTVL.

The J gene is TRBJ1-1, the V gene TRBV27; D may be TRBD1 (6 bases). In germline, CDR1 is MNHEY, CDR2 SMNVEV (reference sequence). The CDR3 sequence is 14 residues long. V shed 3 bases and J shed 3 bases, with 11 bases lying between them. CDR3 DNA: TGTGCCAGCAGTTTGTCAGGGGCCTACACTGAAGCTTTCTTT. It codes for CASSLSGAYTEAFF.

The rearrangement links TRBV6-1 to TRBJ1-6; D may be TRBD1 (6 bases). V was shortened by 10 bases and J by 7 bases, with 17 bases between the two germline ends. This CDR3 is 14 amino acids long. From germline, CDR1 is MNHNS and CDR2 SASEGT. CDR3 amino acids: CATRIQGKNSPLHF. The CDR3 nucleotides are TGTGCCACCAGGATACAGGGAAAGAATTCACCCCTCCACTTT.

This clone is a singleton in its sample. This sequence joins TRBV10-1 and TRBJ1-3, with TRBD1 identical over 7 bases. The CDR3 runs to 14 residues. Germline CDR1 is WNHNN and CDR2 is SYGVQD (reference sequence). V trimming: 3 bases; J trimming: 3 bases; junction bases outside the gene matches: 2. The CDR3 DNA sequence: TGCGCCAGCAGTGATACAGGGGATGGAAACACCATATATTTT. Its protein is CASSDTGDGNTIYF.

V usage is TRBV10-3 and J usage is TRBJ2-5; 11 nucleotides line up with TRBD2. Per germline, CDR1 ENHRY and CDR2 SYGVKD. The CDR3 is 16 residues long. Trimming took 4 bases from V and 4 from J; bases not matched to a gene: 8. The CDR3 spells CAISGGGLAGSETQYF. The CDR3 nucleotides are TGTGCCATCAGTGGGGGAGGACTAGCGGGTTCAGAGACCCAGTACTTC.

This chain connects TRBV5-4 to TRBJ1-1, with D possibly TRBD1 on 5 matching bases. Germline V gene data show CDR1 as SGHNT and CDR2 as YYREEE (reference sequence). The CDR3 contains 14 residues. Trimming took off 0 bases at V and 5 bases at J, with 11 bases between the two ends. CDR3 nucleotides: TGTGCCAGCAGCTTGGGCGGGGGGGGGACTGAAGCTTTCTTT. This translates into CASSLGGGGTEAFF. Looking up the rest from reference TRBV5-4 and TRBJ1-1 gives the full variable domain: ETGVTQSPTHLIKTRGQQVTLRCSSQSGHNTVSWYQQALGQGPQFIFQYYREEENGRGNFPPRFSGLQFPNYSSELNVNALELDDSALYLCASSLGGGGTEAFFGQGTRLTVV.

The chain employs TRBV7-2 and TRBJ2-7; 7 bases fit TRBD1. V shed 1 base and J 2 bases; nucleotides not matched to a gene: 5. CDR1 and CDR2 (germline): SGHTA, FQGNSA. This CDR3 has 15 amino acids. CDR3: CASSLGQGGPYEQYF. CDR3 nucleotides: TGTGCCAGCAGCTTAGGACAGGGTGGCCCCTACGAGCAGTACTTC.

V and J are TRBV6-1 and TRBJ2-7, with TRBD1 matching over 8 bases. Looked up from germline, CDR1 is MNHNS and CDR2 is SASEGT. This CDR3 has 14 residues. J gave up 2 bases and V 7 bases, and 7 bases lay outside the gene matches. CDR3 loop: CASMRTGPTYEQYF. The DNA of the CDR3 is TGTGCCAGCATGAGGACAGGGCCCACCTACGAGCAGTACTTC.

The V gene is TRBV5-4, the J gene TRBJ1-1; perhaps TRBD1 as D (6 bases). The CDR3 is 14 residues long. Germline loops: CDR1 SGHNT, CDR2 YYREEE (reference sequence). Trimming cost V 0 bases and J 0 bases, with 6 bases left between them. Written as DNA, the CDR3 is TGTGCCAGCAGCTTGGGGACAGTGAACACTGAAGCTTTCTTT. It translates to CASSLGTVNTEAFF.

The CDR3 nucleotides are TGTGCCAGCAGTGAATCGTATTCCGGACAGGGGGCTTCACCCCTCCACTTT. Its translation: CASSESYSGQGASPLHF. The chain employs TRBV25-1 and TRBJ1-6; 11 bases are shared with TRBD1. With V trimmed by 1 base and J by 9 bases, 8 bases remained unmatched. Germline V gene lookup returns CDR1 MGHDK and CDR2 SYGVNS. The CDR3 is 17 amino acids. The whole variable domain, remainder taken from reference TRBV25-1 and TRBJ1-6, is EADIYQTPRYLVIGTGKKITLECSQTMGHDKMYWYQQDPGMELHLIHYSYGVNSTEKGDLSSESTVSRIRTEHFPLTLESARPSHTSQYLCASSESYSGQGASPLHFGNGTRLTVT.

The chain employs TRBV7-2 and TRBJ2-2; D uncertain. In germline, CDR1 is SGHTA, CDR2 FQGNSA. This CDR3 has 15 amino acids. Trimming took off 5 bases at V and 3 bases at J, with 13 bases between the two ends. The CDR3 DNA is TGTGCCAGCAGCCCCTACGTCGGGTACACCGGGGAGCTGTTTTTT. It encodes CASSPYVGYTGELFF.

This chain joins TRBV5-6 and TRBJ2-7; TRBD1 matches at 8 bases. The junction had 20 bases not matched to a gene; V was cut back by 7 bases and J by 5 bases. Germline values: CDR1 SGHDT, CDR2 YYEEEE. This CDR3 has 17 amino acids. CDR3 DNA: TGTGCCAGCTCCTACGAGGAGGACAGGGTTTATATCAACGAGCAGTACTTC. The encoded protein is CASSYEEDRVYINEQYF. Full variable domain (rest looked up from reference TRBV5-6 and TRBJ2-7): DAGVTQSPTHLIKTRGQQVTLRCSPKSGHDTVSWYQQALGQGPQFIFQYYEEEERQRGNFPDRFSGHQFPNYSSELNVNALLLGDSALYLCASSYEEDRVYINEQYFGPGTRLTVT.

CDR3: CASSLAIGDTQYF. The DNA for the CDR3 is TGTGCCAGCAGCCTAGCCATCGGAGATACGCAGTATTTT. The J gene is TRBJ2-3, the V gene TRBV7-3; D is possibly TRBD2 (5 bases). Between the trimmed V and J ends, which lost 5 bases and 5 bases, there was a span of 11 bases. The CDR3 loop spans 13 amino acids. Germline V gene data show CDR1 as SGHTA and CDR2 as FQGTGA.

In its sample, this clone was seen a few times. The genes are TRBV9 and TRBJ2-3; D may be TRBD1 (6 bases). Germline V gene sequence: CDR1 SGDLS, CDR2 YYNGEE. The CDR3 sequence is 15 residues long. V lost 1 base to trimming and J lost 0 bases, with 9 bases between them. The CDR3 DNA reads TGTGCCAGCAGCGTATTCACAGGGAGCACAGATACGCAGTATTTT. It is translated as CASSVFTGSTDTQYF.

CDR3 in DNA: TGTGCCAGCTCACCCCAGGGGGCTGTGGGCAATCAGCCCCAGCATTTT. Translation gives CASSPQGAVGNQPQHF. V is TRBV18 and J is TRBJ1-5, with TRBD1 matching 8 bases. Germline assignment: CDR1 KGHSH and CDR2 LQKENI. J gave up 2 bases and V 3 bases, and 6 bases lay outside the gene matches. The CDR3 is 16 residues long. Full variable domain (missing parts from reference TRBV18 and TRBJ1-5): NAGVMQNPRHLVRRRGQEARLRCSPMKGHSHVYWYRQLPEEGLKFMVYLQKENIIDESGMPKERFSAEFPKEGPSILRIQQVVRGDSAAYFCASSPQGAVGNQPQHFGDGTRLSIL.

This chain uses TRBV14 with TRBJ1-2, with D hard to call. Germline V CDR1 and CDR2: SGHDN, FVKESK. Trimming took off 0 bases at V and 8 bases at J, with 10 bases between the two ends. CDR3 size: 13 residues. The CDR3 sequence: CASSQDLRKGYTF. As DNA, the CDR3 is TGTGCCAGCAGCCAAGATCTCAGAAAAGGCTACACCTTC.

To note about this clone: Other nucleotide sequences from this sample produce the same CDR3. V usage is TRBV4-1 and J usage is TRBJ1-1; D is uncertain. V was clipped by 4 bases and J by 1 base, with 10 bases between them. The V gene's germline CDR1 is MGHRA and CDR2 YSYEKL. This CDR3 contains 14 residues. CDR3 nucleotides: TGCGCCAGCAGCCTAGCGGGTTCGAACACTGAAGCTTTCTTT. It codes for CASSLAGSNTEAFF.

The chain recombines TRBV2 with TRBJ2-5; 8 bases are a match to TRBD2. Germline CDR1 is SNHLY and CDR2 is FYNNEI. The CDR3 is made up of 14 amino acids. The V and J ends lost 2 bases and 6 bases, in that order; junction bases with no gene match: 5. The CDR3 region is CASSEWSSGQTQYF. The CDR3 DNA reads as TGTGCCAGCAGTGAATGGTCTAGCGGGCAGACCCAGTACTTC.

V is TRBV6-1 and J is TRBJ2-3; tentatively, D is TRBD2 (6 bases). The germline V gene has CDR1 MNHNS and CDR2 SASEGT. The germline V and J ends were trimmed by 2 bases and 0 bases, with 12 bases remaining between them. The CDR3 runs 16 residues. This chain's CDR3 is CASSELGGLSTDTQYF. The CDR3 DNA follows: TGTGCCAGCAGTGAACTGGGGGGACTCAGCACAGATACGCAGTATTTT.

As DNA, the CDR3 is TGTGCCAGCAGCCCGCGGGAATGGGGCTACACCTTC. Its protein product is CASSPREWGYTF. The V gene is TRBV7-9, the J gene TRBJ1-2, with D unclear. V dropped 5 bases and J dropped 8 bases, with 12 bases sitting between them. The germline gives CDR1 SEHNR, CDR2 FQNEAQ (reference sequence). CDR3 length: 12 residues.

The chain uses TRBV10-3 and TRBJ1-1; D not resolved. V was trimmed by 0 bases and J by 5 bases, leaving 10 bases between them. Germline V gene lookup returns CDR1 ENHRY and CDR2 SYGVKD. CDR3 length: 14 residues. CDR3 loop: CAISESGWETEAFF. CDR3 sequence (DNA): TGTGCCATCAGTGAGTCGGGTTGGGAGACTGAAGCTTTCTTT.

V and J are TRBV21-1 and TRBJ1-3. TRBV21-1 is assigned pseudogene status. This CDR3 is built from 17 residues. CDR3 in DNA: TGTGCCAGCAGCAAAGGAGCGGGGGGCGCTTCAGGAAACACCATATATTTT. Translated: CASSKGAGGASGNTIYF.